This T cell receptor beta chain was profiled in a study of cytomegalovirus exposure and HLA in healthy donors. Whole-study results and caveats: Reports described diagnosis of cytomegalovirus status by the classifier as highly specific and sensitive.

The donors (healthy individuals) were bone marrow donors. Primers included in the PCR were 60 Vbeta and 13 Jbeta primers. Profiled with immunoSEQ multiplex PCR; TCRdb holds only in-frame clones, not every one. Its listing shows about 120,000 clones. Notes on this clone: Its target is unknown.

The J segment lost 1 base and the V segment lost 6 bases, leaving 3 bases of the junction unmatched. Germline CDR1 MNHEY, CDR2 SVGAGI. CDR3 length equals 14 residues. This sequence joins TRBV6-5 and TRBJ1-1; 9 bases are a match to TRBD1. The sequence was collected from a young man in good health and CMV-seronegative. Input material: PBMCs. CDR3 sequence: CASRPGQGNTEAFF. DNA of the CDR3: TGTGCCAGCAGGCCGGGACAGGGGAACACTGAAGCTTTCTTT.